This TCR beta chain was retrieved from a study of blood T cell repertoires in COVID-19. Participant reports of clinical history set cohort assignment. Resolution of symptoms, clearance, or two negative PCRs was present in recovered Cohort 3 donors. V trimming: 2 bases; J trimming: 2 bases; junction bases outside the gene matches: 4. This CDR3 has 15 amino acids. The germline CDR1 and CDR2 sequences are LNHDA and SQIVND (reference sequence). Clones were sequenced by immunoSEQ multiplex PCR, and TCRdb holds only the in-frame ones, with some missing. Of a few hundred thousand clones in the sample, around 83% were seen once. This clone was seen a handful of times.

V usage is TRBV19 and J usage is TRBJ2-3, with TRBD2 matching over 7 bases. The sample consisted of PBMCs or T cells enriched from blood (not recorded which). The sequence came from a woman between 45 and 60 years old who had recovered from COVID-19. In DNA form, the CDR3 reads TGTGCCAGTAGTATAATGGCGGGAGCCACAGATACGCAGTATTTT. It codes for CASSIMAGATDTQYF.